A single sample gave rise to the 18 T cell receptor beta chains below, sequenced in a study of regulatory T cells in long-lasting Graves disease. In building TCR beta libraries, iRepertoire HTBI primers were used together with Arm-PCR of CDR3 regions. MiXCR was run by TCRdb on the multiplex PCR reads, yielding one entry per CDR3 protein. Among 400,000 to 500,000 distinct CDR3 sequences listed, over 15% were seen once. Time point indicated: newly diagnosed GD, antithyroid drugs for less than 3 months. Construction of the TCR library relied on RNA isolated from PBMCs. This same sample was also part of a study on T cells in Graves' hyperthyroidism and ophthalmopathy.

Specimen: peripheral blood mononuclear cells (PBMCs), collected at new diagnosis, from a patient treated with antithyroid drugs. The receptors originated from a woman aged 18-30 years with Graves disease.

This clonotype appeared many times. The J gene is TRBJ2-1, the V gene TRBV12-3 or TRBV12-4, with 14 bases aligning to TRBD2. The J segment lost 9 bases and the V segment lost 5 bases, leaving 9 bases of the junction unmatched. This CDR3 is built from 16 residues. CDR3 nucleotide sequence: TGTGCCAGCAGTCCCAGGGGACTAGCGGGAGTTGGTGAGCAGTTCTTC. Its protein product is CASSPRGLAGVGEQFF.

This clonotype has ten or more counts. V gene TRBV28 combines with J gene TRBJ1-5; possibly TRBD1 for D (5 bases). This CDR3 has 13 residues. In germline, CDR1 is MDHEN, CDR2 SYDVKM. Trimming took 6 bases from V and 5 from J, leaving 11 bases between them. The CDR3 loop reads CASRAGIDQPQHF. The CDR3 DNA reads TGTGCCAGCAGGGCAGGGATCGATCAGCCCCAGCATTTT.

This clonotype was seen a handful of times. V is TRBV4-2 and J is TRBJ2-4, with TRBD1 matching over 7 bases. Per the germline V gene, CDR1 is LGHNA and CDR2 is YNFKEQ. CDR3 length: 15 residues. J lost 3 bases, V lost 5 bases, and 7 bases had no gene match. The DNA for the CDR3 is TGTGCCAGCAGCGTAAGACAGGGTGACAAAAACATTCAGTACTTC. This encodes CASSVRQGDKNIQYF.

A few counts support this clonotype. The chain links TRBV7-6 to TRBJ2-1, with 7 bases aligning to TRBD1. Germline CDR1 SGHVS, CDR2 FNYEAQ. This CDR3 comprises 16 residues. The V segment lost 0 bases and the J segment 3 bases; nucleotides outside the gene matches: 5. In DNA, the CDR3 is TGTGCCAGCAGCTTAGCTAATCGGGACAGCTACAATGAGCAGTTCTTC. This gives the protein CASSLANRDSYNEQFF.

The chain carries TRBV5-5 and TRBJ2-1; D is ambiguous. Trimming took off 2 bases at V and 8 bases at J, with 17 bases between the two ends. CDR1 is SGHKS, CDR2 YYEKEE, per germline (reference sequence). This CDR3 has 15 amino acids. The CDR3 is CASSFQTPRDYEQFF. CDR3 coding DNA: TGTGCCAGCAGCTTCCAGACTCCCCGAGATTATGAGCAGTTCTTC.

The sample holds a few counts of this clonotype. The rearrangement joins TRBV7-8 to TRBJ2-7, with 13 nucleotides matching TRBD2. The junction had 2 bases not matched to a gene; V was cut back by 4 bases and J by 5 bases. In germline, CDR1 is SGHVS, CDR2 FQNEAQ. This CDR3 has 14 amino acids. The CDR3 nucleotides read TGTGCCAGCAGCTGGACTAGCGGGAGCCACGAGCAGTACTTC. Translated, it gives CASSWTSGSHEQYF.

The sample holds many counts of this clonotype. The chain recombines TRBV7-2 with TRBJ1-1; the match to TRBD1 covers 7 bases. The V gene end was trimmed by 2 bases and the J gene end by 9 bases; junction bases not matched to a gene: 12. CDR3 length: 15 residues. Germline V gives CDR1 SGHTA, CDR2 FQGNSA. For the CDR3, the DNA is TGTGCCAGCAGCTTAACAGGACAGGACCCTGCAAAAGCTTTCTTT. Translating it yields CASSLTGQDPAKAFF.

This clonotype has a count of ten or more. The chain has TRBV7-2 and TRBJ2-1, with 10 nucleotides matching TRBD1. The V gene's germline CDR1 is SGHTA and CDR2 FQGNSA. This CDR3 has 16 amino acids. J was trimmed by 9 bases and V by 5 bases; bases with no gene match: 13. The DNA for the CDR3 is TGTGCCAGCAGCCCCGGGAGGGGACAGGGGCTGACTGAGCAGTTCTTC. Amino acids: CASSPGRGQGLTEQFF.

To note about this clonotype: With a much larger clone just one base away, this may be a read error. The chain joins TRBV18 to TRBJ2-7; D uncertain. Germline values: CDR1 KGHSH, CDR2 LQKENI. The length of the CDR3 is 14 residues. The DNA for the CDR3 is TGTGCCAGCTCACCAAACACATCAACCTACGAGCACTACTTC. This gives the protein CASSPNTSTYEHYF.

This clonotype was counted a few times. This rearrangement joins TRBV11-3 to TRBJ2-5, with D hard to call. The V and J ends lost 0 bases and 5 bases respectively, with 13 bases between them. The CDR3 is made up of 15 amino acids. Germline values: CDR1 SGHNT, CDR2 YENEEA. The CDR3: CASSLENSDSETQYF. DNA of the CDR3: TGTGCCAGCAGCTTAGAAAACAGCGATTCGGAGACCCAGTACTTC.

This clonotype was found many times. V usage is TRBV28 and J usage is TRBJ2-3; D perhaps matches TRBD1 (5 bases). The CDR3 is 13 amino acids. V was clipped by 5 bases and J by 4 bases, with 10 bases between them. Germline V lookup: CDR1 MDHEN, CDR2 SYDVKM. For the CDR3, the DNA is TGTGCCAGCAGTATCAGGGAAGCAGATACGCAGTATTTT. Protein: CASSIREADTQYF. Full variable domain (rest looked up from reference TRBV28 and TRBJ2-3): DVKVTQSSRYLVKRTGEKVFLECVQDMDHENMFWYRQDPGLGLRLIYFSYDVKMKEKGDIPEGYSVSREKKERFSLILESASTNQTSMYLCASSIREADTQYFGPGTRLTVL.

This chain links TRBV28 with TRBJ2-5; 12 bases agree with TRBD1. The junction had 5 bases not matched to a gene; V was cut back by 5 bases and J by 4 bases. The CDR3 is made up of 15 amino acids. Per the germline V gene, CDR1 is MDHEN and CDR2 is SYDVKM. CDR3 bases: TGTGCCAGCAGTCGGGACAGGGGGCTGGGAGAGACCCAGTACTTC. Residues: CASSRDRGLGETQYF. Using reference TRBV28 and TRBJ2-5 for the parts outside the CDR3, the full variable domain is DVKVTQSSRYLVKRTGEKVFLECVQDMDHENMFWYRQDPGLGLRLIYFSYDVKMKEKGDIPEGYSVSREKKERFSLILESASTNQTSMYLCASSRDRGLGETQYFGPGTRLLVL.

This clonotype was observed many times. The chain joins TRBV10-1 to TRBJ2-5; no clear D. V shed 3 bases and J shed 3 bases, with 8 bases lying between them. Germline CDR1 is WNHNN and CDR2 is SYGVQD (reference sequence). The CDR3 extends over 13 amino acids. CDR3 DNA sequence: TGCGCCAGCAGTGAAGGAAATGAAGAGACCCAGTACTTC. It is translated as CASSEGNEETQYF.

This sequence joins TRBV6-2 or TRBV6-3 and TRBJ2-1, with 7 bases that match TRBD2. CDR3 length: 16 amino acids. CDR1 is MNHEY and CDR2 is SVGEGT in the germline V gene. J gave up 1 base and V 4 bases, and 7 bases lay outside the gene matches. CDR3 bases: TGTGCCAGCAGTTCCACTAGCGCCACATCCTACAATGAGCAGTTCTTC. As protein: CASSSTSATSYNEQFF.

In this sample, this clonotype turned up a few times. The chain has TRBV27 and TRBJ2-3; TRBD2 matches 8 bases. Trimming at V came to 5 bases and at J to 6 bases, leaving 16 bases not matched to a gene. Germline lookup yields CDR1 MNHEY and CDR2 SMNVEV (reference sequence). This CDR3 comprises 17 residues. The CDR3 region is CASSPSMGLVLSDTQYF. The CDR3 DNA reads as TGTGCCAGCAGTCCGTCCATGGGACTAGTATTATCGGATACGCAGTATTTT.

Only a few counts were recorded for this clonotype. The J gene is TRBJ2-7, the V gene TRBV2; 8 bases align to TRBD2. Germline V gene data show CDR1 as SNHLY and CDR2 as FYNNEI. V shed 2 bases and J 3 bases; nucleotides not matched to a gene: 9. This CDR3 has 16 residues. The DNA of the CDR3 is TGTGCCAGCAGTGAATCCTCAGCGGGAGTTTACTACGAGCAGTACTTC. This sequence encodes CASSESSAGVYYEQYF.

This clonotype showed up many times. The J gene is TRBJ1-1, the V gene TRBV18; D gene unclear. The V gene's germline CDR1 is KGHSH and CDR2 LQKENI. V lost 2 bases and J 4 bases, leaving 14 bases between the germline ends. The CDR3 is made up of 15 amino acids. The CDR3 DNA follows: TGTGCCAGCTCACCAACCACAGCTTGGGGCACTGAAGCTTTCTTT. Protein: CASSPTTAWGTEAFF.

This clonotype was picked up many times. The chain joins TRBV28 to TRBJ2-7; D call uncertain. V lost 7 bases and J lost 2, with 15 bases in between. The CDR3 is 14 amino acids. Germline values: CDR1 MDHEN, CDR2 SYDVKM. CDR3 protein: CASTPPRVPYEQYF. CDR3 DNA sequence: TGTGCCAGCACCCCCCCGAGAGTCCCCTACGAGCAGTACTTC.